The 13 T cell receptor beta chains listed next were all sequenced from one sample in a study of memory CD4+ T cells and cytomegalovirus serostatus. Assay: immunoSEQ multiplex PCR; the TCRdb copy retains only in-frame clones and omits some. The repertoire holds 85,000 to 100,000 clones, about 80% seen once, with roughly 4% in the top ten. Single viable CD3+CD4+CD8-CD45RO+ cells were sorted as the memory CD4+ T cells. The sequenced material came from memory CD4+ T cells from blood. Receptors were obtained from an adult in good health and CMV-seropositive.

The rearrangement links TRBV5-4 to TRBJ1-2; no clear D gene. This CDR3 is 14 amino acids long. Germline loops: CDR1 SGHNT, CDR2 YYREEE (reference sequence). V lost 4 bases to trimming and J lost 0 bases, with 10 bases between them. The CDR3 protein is CASSPSAANYGYTF. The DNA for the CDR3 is TGTGCCAGCAGCCCCTCCGCGGCTAACTATGGCTACACCTTC. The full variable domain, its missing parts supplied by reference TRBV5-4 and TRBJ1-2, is ETGVTQSPTHLIKTRGQQVTLRCSSQSGHNTVSWYQQALGQGPQFIFQYYREEENGRGNFPPRFSGLQFPNYSSELNVNALELDDSALYLCASSPSAANYGYTFGSGTRLTVV.

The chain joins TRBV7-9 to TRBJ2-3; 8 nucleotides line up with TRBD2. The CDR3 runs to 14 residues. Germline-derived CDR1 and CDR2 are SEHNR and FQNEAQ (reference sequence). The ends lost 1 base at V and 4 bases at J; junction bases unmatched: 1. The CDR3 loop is CASSLVSGADTQYF. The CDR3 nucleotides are TGTGCCAGCAGCTTAGTTAGCGGGGCAGATACGCAGTATTTT.

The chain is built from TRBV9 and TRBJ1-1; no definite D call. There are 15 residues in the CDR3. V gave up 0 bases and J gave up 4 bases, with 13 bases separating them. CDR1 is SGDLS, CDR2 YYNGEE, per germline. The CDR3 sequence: CASSVGGIGVTEAFF. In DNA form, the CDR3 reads TGTGCCAGCAGCGTAGGGGGAATCGGGGTCACTGAAGCTTTCTTT.

The CDR3 nucleotides read TGTGCCAGCAGTCTAGCGGACAGCTCCTACAATGAGCAGTTCTTC. Encoded protein: CASSLADSSYNEQFF. The chain joins TRBV6-6 to TRBJ2-1; D perhaps matches TRBD2 (7 bases). The CDR3 totals 15 residues. Germline V gives CDR1 MNHNY, CDR2 SVGAGI (reference sequence). Trimming took off 5 bases at V and 0 bases at J, with 11 bases between the two ends.

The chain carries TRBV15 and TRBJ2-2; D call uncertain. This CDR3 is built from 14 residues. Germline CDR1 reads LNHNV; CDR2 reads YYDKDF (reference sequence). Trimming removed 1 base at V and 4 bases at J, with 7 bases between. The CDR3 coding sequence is TGTGCCACCAGCAGAGTCCGTAGCACCGGGGAGCTGTTTTTT. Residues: CATSRVRSTGELFF.

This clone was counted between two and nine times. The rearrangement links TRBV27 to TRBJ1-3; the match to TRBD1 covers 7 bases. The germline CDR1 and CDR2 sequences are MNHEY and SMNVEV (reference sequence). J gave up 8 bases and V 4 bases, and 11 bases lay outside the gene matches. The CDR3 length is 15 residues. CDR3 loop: CASSSLGTAADTIYF. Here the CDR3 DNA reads TGTGCCAGCAGTTCTCTTGGGACAGCGGCGGACACCATATATTTT.

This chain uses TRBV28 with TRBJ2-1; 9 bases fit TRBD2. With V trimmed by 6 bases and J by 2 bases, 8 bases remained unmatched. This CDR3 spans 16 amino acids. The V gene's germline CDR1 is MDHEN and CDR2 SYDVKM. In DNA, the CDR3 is TGTGCCAGCAGGGCCGGTGGACTAGCGACCTACAATGAGCAGTTCTTC. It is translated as CASRAGGLATYNEQFF.

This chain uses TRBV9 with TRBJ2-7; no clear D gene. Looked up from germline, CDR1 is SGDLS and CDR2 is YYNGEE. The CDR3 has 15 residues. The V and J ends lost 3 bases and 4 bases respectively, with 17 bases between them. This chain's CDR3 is CASSEAPGPMYEQYF. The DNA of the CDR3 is TGTGCCAGCAGCGAGGCCCCAGGACCAATGTACGAGCAGTACTTC.

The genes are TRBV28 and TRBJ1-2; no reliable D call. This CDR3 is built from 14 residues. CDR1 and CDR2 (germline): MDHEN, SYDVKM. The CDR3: CGSFRSPSLYGYTF. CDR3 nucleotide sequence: TGTGGTTCTTTTCGATCCCCCTCTCTATATGGCTACACCTTC.

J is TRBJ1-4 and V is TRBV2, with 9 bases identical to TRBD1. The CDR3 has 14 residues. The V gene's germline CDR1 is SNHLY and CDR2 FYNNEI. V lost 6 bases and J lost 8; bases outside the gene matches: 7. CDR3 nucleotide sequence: TGTGCCAGCAGCCGGACAGGGGAGGGGGAAAAACTGTTTTTT. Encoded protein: CASSRTGEGEKLFF.

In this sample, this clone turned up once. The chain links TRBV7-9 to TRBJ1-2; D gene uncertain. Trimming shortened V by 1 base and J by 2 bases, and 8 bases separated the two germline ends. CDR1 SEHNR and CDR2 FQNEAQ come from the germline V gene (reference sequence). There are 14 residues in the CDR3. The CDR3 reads CASSLGSENYGYTF. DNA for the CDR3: TGTGCCAGCAGCTTAGGGAGTGAAAACTATGGCTACACCTTC.

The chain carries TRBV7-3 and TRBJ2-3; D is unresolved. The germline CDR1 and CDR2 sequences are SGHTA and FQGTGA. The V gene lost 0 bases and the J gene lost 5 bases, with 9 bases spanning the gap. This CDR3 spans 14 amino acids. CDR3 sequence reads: CASSLTRSVDTQYF. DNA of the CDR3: TGTGCCAGCAGCTTAACCAGGAGTGTAGATACGCAGTATTTT. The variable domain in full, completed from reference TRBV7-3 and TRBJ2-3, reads GAGVSQTPSNKVTEKGKYVELRCDPISGHTALYWYRQSLGQGPEFLIYFQGTGAADDSGLPNDRFFAVRPEGSVSTLKIQRTERGDSAVYLCASSLTRSVDTQYFGPGTRLTVL.

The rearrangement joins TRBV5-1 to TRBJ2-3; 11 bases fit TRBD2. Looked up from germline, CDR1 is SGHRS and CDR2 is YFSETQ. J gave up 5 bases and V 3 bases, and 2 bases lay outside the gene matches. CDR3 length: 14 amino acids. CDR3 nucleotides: TGCGCCAGCAGCTCCGGACTAGCGGGAGATACGCAGTATTTT. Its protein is CASSSGLAGDTQYF.